A single sample is the source of the 2 T cell receptor beta chains below, sequenced in a study of blood T cell repertoires in COVID-19. Clones were read by immunoSEQ multiplex PCR, and TCRdb kept only the in-frame ones, dropping some. The table lists 300,000 to 450,000 clones, 75% to 90% of them singletons. What was sequenced was peripheral blood. The origin of the receptors is a woman aged 18-35 years with acute or convalescent COVID-19.

The gene calls are TRBV3-1 (or the pseudogene TRBV3-2) and TRBJ2-5; TRBD2 matches 9 bases. There are 15 residues in the CDR3. The germline V gene has CDR1 LGHDT and CDR2 YNNKEL (reference sequence). V was clipped by 4 bases and J by 4 bases; unmatched bases: 7. The CDR3 DNA sequence: TGTGCCAGCAGCCGCCGGGGACTAGCTATAGAGACCCAGTACTTC. Amino acid sequence: CASSRRGLAIETQYF.

The CDR3 nucleotides read TGTGCCAGCAGTTTGAGGCGGAGGGAGACCCAGTACTTC. Encoded protein: CASSLRRRETQYF. This chain connects TRBV27 to TRBJ2-5, with D possibly being TRBD2 (5 bases). Germline V gene data show CDR1 as MNHEY and CDR2 as SMNVEV (reference sequence). The V end was cut by 3 bases, the J end by 5 bases, with 10 bases between. The CDR3 consists of 13 residues.